Sequencing of this TCR beta chain was carried out in a study of cytomegalovirus exposure and HLA in healthy donors. PCR used 60 Vbeta primers and 13 Jbeta primers. TCRdb's table, derived via immunoSEQ multiplex PCR, lists solely in-frame clones and lacks some. The sample consists of 60,000 to 70,000 clones, around 61% of them appearing once. The CDR3 runs to 17 residues. With 5 bases clipped from V and 4 bases from J, the junction kept 14 bases outside the gene matches. CDR1 and CDR2 (germline): SGHTA, FQGNSA. The chain employs TRBV7-2 and TRBJ1-5; the match to TRBD1 covers 7 bases. This clonotype was sampled from a woman aged 45-65 years in good health and CMV-seronegative. Input material: PBMCs. The CDR3, as DNA: TGTGCCAGCAGCCCGAGGACAGGCGCGAATGGGAATCAGCCCCAGCATTTT. Its protein is CASSPRTGANGNQPQHF.